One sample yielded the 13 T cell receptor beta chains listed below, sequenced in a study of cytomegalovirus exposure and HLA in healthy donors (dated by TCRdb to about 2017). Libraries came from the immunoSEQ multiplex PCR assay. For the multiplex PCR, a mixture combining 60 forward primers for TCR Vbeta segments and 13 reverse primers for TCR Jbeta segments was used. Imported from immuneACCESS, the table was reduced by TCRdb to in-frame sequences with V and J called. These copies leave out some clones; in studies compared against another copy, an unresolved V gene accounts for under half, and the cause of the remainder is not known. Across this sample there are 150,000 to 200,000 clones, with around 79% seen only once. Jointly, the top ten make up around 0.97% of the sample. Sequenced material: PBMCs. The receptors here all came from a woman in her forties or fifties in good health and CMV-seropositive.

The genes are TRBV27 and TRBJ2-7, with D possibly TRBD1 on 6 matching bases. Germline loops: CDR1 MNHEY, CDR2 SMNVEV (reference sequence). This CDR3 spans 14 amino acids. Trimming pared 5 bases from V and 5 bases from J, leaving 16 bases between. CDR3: CASSPRTVKDEQYF. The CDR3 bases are TGTGCCAGCAGTCCGCGGACAGTGAAGGACGAGCAGTACTTC.

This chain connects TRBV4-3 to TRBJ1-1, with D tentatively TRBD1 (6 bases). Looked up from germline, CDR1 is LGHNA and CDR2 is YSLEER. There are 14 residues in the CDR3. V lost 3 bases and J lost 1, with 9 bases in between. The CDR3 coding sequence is TGCGCCAGCAGCCATCCGGGACAGAACACTGAAGCTTTCTTT. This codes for CASSHPGQNTEAFF.

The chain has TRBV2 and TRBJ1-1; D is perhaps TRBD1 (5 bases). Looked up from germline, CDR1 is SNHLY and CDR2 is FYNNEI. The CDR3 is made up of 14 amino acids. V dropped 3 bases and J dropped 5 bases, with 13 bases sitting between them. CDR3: CASSDLQGRTEAFF. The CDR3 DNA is TGTGCCAGCAGTGATCTTCAGGGAAGGACTGAAGCTTTCTTT.

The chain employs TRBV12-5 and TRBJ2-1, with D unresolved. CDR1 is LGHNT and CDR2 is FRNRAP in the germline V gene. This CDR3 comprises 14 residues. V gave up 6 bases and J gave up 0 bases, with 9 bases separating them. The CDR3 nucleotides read TGTGCTAGTGGCCACGGGTTCTCCTACAATGAGCAGTTCTTC. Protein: CASGHGFSYNEQFF. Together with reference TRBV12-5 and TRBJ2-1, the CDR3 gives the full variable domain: DARVTQTPRHKVTEMGQEVTMRCQPILGHNTVFWYRQTMMQGLELLAYFRNRAPLDDSGMPKDRFSAEMPDATLATLKIQPSEPRDSAVYFCASGHGFSYNEQFFGPGTRLTVL.

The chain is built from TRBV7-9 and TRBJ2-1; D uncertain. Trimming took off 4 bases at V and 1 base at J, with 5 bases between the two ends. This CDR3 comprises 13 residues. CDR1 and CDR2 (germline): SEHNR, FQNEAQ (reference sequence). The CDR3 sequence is CASSSTSYNEQFF. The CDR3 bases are TGTGCCAGCAGCTCCACTTCCTACAATGAGCAGTTCTTC.

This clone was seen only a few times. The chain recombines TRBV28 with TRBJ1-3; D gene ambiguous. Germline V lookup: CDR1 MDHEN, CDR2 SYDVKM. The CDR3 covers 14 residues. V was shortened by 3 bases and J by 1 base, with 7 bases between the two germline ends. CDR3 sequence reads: CASSFSSSGNTIYF. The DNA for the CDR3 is TGTGCCAGCAGTTTCTCGTCGTCTGGAAACACCATATATTTT.

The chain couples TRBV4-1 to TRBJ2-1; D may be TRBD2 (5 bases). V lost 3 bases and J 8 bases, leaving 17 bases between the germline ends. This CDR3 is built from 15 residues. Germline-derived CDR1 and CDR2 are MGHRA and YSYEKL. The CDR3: CASSQVEEVSDEQFF. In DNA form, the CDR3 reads TGCGCCAGCAGCCAGGTGGAGGAGGTCAGCGATGAGCAGTTCTTC.

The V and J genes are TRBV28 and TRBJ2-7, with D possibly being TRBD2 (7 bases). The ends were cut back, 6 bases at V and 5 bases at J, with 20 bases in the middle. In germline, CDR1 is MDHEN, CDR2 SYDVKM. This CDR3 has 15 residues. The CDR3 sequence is CASSRWGGGEHEQYF. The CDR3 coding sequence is TGTGCCAGCAGCCGATGGGGCGGGGGCGAACACGAGCAGTACTTC.

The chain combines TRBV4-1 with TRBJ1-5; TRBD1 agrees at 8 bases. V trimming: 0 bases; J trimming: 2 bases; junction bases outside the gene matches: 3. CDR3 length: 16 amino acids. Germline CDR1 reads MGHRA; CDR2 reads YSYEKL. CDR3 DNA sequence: TGCGCCAGCAGCCAAGATGGGGGACAGGGCAATCAGCCCCAGCATTTT. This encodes CASSQDGGQGNQPQHF.

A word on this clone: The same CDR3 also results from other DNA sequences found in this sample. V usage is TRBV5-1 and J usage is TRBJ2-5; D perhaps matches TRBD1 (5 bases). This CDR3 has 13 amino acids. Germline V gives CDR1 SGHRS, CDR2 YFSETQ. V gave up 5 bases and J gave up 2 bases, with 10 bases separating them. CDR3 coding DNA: TGCGCCAGCAGACGGACACCTCAAGAGACCCAGTACTTC. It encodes CASRRTPQETQYF.

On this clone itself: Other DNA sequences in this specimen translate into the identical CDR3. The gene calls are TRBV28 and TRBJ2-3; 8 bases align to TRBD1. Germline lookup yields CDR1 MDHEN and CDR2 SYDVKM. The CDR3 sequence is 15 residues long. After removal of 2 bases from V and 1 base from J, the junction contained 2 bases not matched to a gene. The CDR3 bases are TGTGCCAGCAGTTTACCGGGACAGGGCACAGATACGCAGTATTTT. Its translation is CASSLPGQGTDTQYF. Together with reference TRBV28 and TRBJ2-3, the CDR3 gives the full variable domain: DVKVTQSSRYLVKRTGEKVFLECVQDMDHENMFWYRQDPGLGLRLIYFSYDVKMKEKGDIPEGYSVSREKKERFSLILESASTNQTSMYLCASSLPGQGTDTQYFGPGTRLTVL.

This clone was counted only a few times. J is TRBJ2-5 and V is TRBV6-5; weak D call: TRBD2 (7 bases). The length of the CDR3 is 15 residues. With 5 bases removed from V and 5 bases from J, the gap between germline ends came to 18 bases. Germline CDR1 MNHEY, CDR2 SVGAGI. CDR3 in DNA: TGTGCCAGCAGTCGCCCCGGGGGGCGATCGGAGACCCAGTACTTC. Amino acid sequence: CASSRPGGRSETQYF.

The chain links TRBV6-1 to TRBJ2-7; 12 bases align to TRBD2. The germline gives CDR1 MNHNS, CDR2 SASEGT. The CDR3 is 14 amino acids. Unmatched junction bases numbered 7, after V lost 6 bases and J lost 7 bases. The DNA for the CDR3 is TGTGCCAGCAGGGCGACTAGCGGGAGTCGTGAGCAGTACTTC. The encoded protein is CASRATSGSREQYF.